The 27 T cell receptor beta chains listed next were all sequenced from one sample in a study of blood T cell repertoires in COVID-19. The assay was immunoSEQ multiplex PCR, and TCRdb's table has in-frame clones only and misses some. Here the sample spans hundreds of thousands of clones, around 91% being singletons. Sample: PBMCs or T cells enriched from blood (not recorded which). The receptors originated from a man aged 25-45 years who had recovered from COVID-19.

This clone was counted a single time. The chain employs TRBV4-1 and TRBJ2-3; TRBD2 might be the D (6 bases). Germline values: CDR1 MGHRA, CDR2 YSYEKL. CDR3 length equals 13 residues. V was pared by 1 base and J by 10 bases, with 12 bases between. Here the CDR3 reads CASSQGGVAAQYF. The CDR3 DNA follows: TGCGCCAGCAGCCAAGGGGGGGTAGCAGCGCAGTATTTT.

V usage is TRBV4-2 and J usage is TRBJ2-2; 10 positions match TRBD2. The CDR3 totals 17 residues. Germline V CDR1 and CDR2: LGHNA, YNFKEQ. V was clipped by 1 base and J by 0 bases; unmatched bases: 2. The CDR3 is CASSQVLAGANTGELFF. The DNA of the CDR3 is TGTGCCAGCAGCCAAGTTCTAGCGGGAGCGAACACCGGGGAGCTGTTTTTT.

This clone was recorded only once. The CDR3 loop is CARREGYEQYF. As DNA, the CDR3 is TGTGCCAGGAGAGAGGGTTACGAGCAGTACTTC. J is TRBJ2-7 and V is TRBV2; D is possibly TRBD2 (5 bases). The V end was cut by 9 bases, the J end by 4 bases, with 10 bases between. The germline V gene has CDR1 SNHLY and CDR2 FYNNEI. This CDR3 has 11 residues.

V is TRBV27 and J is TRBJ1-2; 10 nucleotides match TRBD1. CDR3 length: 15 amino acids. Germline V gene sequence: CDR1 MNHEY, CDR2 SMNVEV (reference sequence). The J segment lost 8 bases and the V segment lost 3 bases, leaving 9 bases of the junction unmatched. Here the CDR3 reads CASSFRDRGFWGYTF. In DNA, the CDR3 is TGTGCCAGCAGTTTCCGGGACAGGGGATTCTGGGGCTACACCTTC.

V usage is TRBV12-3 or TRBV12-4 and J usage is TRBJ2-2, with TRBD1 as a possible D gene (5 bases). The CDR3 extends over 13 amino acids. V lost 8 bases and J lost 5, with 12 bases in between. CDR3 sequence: CASAIRETGELFF. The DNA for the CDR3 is TGTGCCAGCGCAATCAGGGAAACCGGGGAGCTGTTTTTT.

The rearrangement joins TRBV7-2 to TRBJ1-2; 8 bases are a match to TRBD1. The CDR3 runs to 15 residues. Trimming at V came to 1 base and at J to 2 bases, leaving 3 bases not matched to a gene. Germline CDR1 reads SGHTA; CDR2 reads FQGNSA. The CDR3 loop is CASSLVAGGNYGYTF. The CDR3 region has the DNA TGTGCCAGCAGCTTAGTGGCAGGGGGCAACTATGGCTACACCTTC.

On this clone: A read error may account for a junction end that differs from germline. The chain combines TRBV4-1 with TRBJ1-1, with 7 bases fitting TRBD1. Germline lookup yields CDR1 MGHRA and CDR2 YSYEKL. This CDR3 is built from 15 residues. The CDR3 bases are TGCGCCAGCAGTCAAGCCACAGGGGTGAACACTGAAGCTTTCTTT. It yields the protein CASSQATGVNTEAFF.

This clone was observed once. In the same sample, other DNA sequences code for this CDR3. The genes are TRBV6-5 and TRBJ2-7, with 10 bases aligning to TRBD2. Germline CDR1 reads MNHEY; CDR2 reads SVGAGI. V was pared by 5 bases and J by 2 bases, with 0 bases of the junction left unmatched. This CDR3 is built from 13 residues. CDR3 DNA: TGTGCCAGCAGTCTAGCGGGAGCCTACGAGCAGTACTTC. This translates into CASSLAGAYEQYF.

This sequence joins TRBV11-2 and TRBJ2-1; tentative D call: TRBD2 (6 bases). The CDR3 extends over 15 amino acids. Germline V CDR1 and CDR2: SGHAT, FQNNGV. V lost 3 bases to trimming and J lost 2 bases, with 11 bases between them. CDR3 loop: CASSFGVAAYNEQFF. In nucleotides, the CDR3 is TGTGCCAGCAGCTTCGGGGTAGCGGCCTACAATGAGCAGTTCTTC.

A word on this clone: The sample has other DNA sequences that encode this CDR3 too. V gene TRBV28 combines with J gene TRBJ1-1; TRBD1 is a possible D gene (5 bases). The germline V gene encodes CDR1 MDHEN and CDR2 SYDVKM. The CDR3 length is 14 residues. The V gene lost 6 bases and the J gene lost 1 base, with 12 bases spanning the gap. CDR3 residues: CASSRPGGNTEAFF. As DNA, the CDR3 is TGTGCCAGCAGCCGCCCGGGGGGGAACACTGAAGCTTTCTTT.

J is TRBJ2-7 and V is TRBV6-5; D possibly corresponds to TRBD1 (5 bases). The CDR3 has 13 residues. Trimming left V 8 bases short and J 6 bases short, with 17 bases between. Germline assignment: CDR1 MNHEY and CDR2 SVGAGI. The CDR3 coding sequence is TGTGCCAGCGGGGCTATGTTTGGCTCCGAGCAGTACTTC. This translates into CASGAMFGSEQYF.

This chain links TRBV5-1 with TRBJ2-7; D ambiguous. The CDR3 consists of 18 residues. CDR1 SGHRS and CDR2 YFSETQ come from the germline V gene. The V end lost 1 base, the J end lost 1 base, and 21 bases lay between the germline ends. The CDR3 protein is CASSLIQIYTVPSYEQYF. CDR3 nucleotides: TGCGCCAGCAGCTTGATACAGATCTATACCGTACCATCCTACGAGCAGTACTTC.

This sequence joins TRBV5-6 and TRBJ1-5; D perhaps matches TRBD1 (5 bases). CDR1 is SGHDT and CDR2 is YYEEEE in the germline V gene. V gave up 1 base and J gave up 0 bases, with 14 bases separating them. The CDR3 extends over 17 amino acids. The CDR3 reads CASSLNSGANSNQPQHF. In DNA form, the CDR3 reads TGTGCCAGCAGCTTGAATAGTGGGGCGAATAGCAATCAGCCCCAGCATTTT.

The CDR3 loop is CASSLEAGVGETQYF. DNA for the CDR3: TGTGCCAGCAGCTTAGAGGCGGGAGTCGGCGAGACCCAGTACTTC. This chain joins TRBV7-6 and TRBJ2-5; 7 bases match TRBD2. The germline gives CDR1 SGHVS, CDR2 FNYEAQ. This CDR3 has 15 residues. V was pared by 1 base and J by 5 bases, with 7 bases of the junction left unmatched.

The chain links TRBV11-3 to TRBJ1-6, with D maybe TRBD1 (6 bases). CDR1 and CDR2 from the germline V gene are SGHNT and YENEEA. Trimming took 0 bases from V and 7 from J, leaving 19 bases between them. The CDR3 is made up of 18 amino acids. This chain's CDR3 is CASSLDRKGGTINSPLHF. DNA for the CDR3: TGTGCCAGCAGCTTAGATCGGAAGGGGGGGACCATAAATTCACCCCTCCACTTT.

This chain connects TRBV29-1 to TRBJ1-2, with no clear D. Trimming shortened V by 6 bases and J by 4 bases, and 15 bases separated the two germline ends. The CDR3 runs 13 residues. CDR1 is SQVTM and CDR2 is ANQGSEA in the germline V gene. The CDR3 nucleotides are TGCAGCGTCCCCCGGCAGGAAGGCTATGGCTACACCTTC. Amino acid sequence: CSVPRQEGYGYTF.

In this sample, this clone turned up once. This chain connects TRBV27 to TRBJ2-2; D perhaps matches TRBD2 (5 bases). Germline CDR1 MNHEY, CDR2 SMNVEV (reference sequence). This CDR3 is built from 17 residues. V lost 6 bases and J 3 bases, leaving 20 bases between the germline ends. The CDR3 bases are TGTGCCAGCAGCCCCTTCGAAAGGTACGGGGACACCGGGGAGCTGTTTTTT. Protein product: CASSPFERYGDTGELFF.

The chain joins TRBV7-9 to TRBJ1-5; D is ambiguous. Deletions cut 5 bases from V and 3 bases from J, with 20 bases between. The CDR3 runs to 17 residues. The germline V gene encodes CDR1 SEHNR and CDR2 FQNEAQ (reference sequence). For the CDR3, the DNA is TGTGCCAGCAGCCCGCGGGTTGGTCAGCGAGACAATCAGCCCCAGCATTTT. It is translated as CASSPRVGQRDNQPQHF.

For the CDR3, the DNA is TGCGCCAGCATGGGACAGGGGGCGGGGGAGCAGTACTTC. This translates into CASMGQGAGEQYF. This rearrangement joins TRBV5-1 to TRBJ2-7; 12 bases align to TRBD1. The V gene end was trimmed by 6 bases and the J gene end by 7 bases; junction bases not matched to a gene: 5. Per germline, CDR1 SGHRS and CDR2 YFSETQ. This CDR3 has 13 residues.

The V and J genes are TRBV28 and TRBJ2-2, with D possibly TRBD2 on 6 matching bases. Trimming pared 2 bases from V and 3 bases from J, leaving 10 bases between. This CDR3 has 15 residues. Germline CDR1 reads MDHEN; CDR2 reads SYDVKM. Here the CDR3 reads CASSLSGLHTGELFF. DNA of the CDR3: TGTGCCAGCAGTTTAAGCGGGTTACACACCGGGGAGCTGTTTTTT.

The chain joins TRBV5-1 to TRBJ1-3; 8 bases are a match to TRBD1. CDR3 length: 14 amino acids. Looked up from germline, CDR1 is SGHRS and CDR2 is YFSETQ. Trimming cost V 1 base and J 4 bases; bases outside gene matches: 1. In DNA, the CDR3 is TGCGCCAGCAGCTTGCAGGGGGCCGGAAACACCATATATTTT. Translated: CASSLQGAGNTIYF.

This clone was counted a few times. The CDR3 spells CASSPPGATFNEQFF. Written as DNA, the CDR3 is TGTGCCAGCTCACCACCAGGGGCCACCTTCAATGAGCAGTTCTTC. The chain has TRBV18 and TRBJ2-1, with D maybe TRBD1 (5 bases). Trimming removed 0 bases at V and 6 bases at J, with 12 bases between. The CDR3 length is 15 residues. Germline V CDR1 and CDR2: KGHSH, LQKENI. The complete variable domain, with remaining parts taken from reference TRBV18 and TRBJ2-1, reads NAGVMQNPRHLVRRRGQEARLRCSPMKGHSHVYWYRQLPEEGLKFMVYLQKENIIDESGMPKERFSAEFPKEGPSILRIQQVVRGDSAAYFCASSPPGATFNEQFFGPGTRLTVL.

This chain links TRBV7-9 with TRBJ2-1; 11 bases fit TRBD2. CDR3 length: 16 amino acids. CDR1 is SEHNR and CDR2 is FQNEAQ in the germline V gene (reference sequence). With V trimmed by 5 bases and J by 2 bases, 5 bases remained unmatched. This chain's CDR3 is CASSGPGLAAYNEQFF. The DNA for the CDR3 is TGTGCCAGCAGCGGGCCGGGACTAGCGGCCTACAATGAGCAGTTCTTC. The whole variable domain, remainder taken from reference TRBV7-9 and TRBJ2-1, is DTGVSQNPRHKITKRGQNVTFRCDPISEHNRLYWYRQTLGQGPEFLTYFQNEAQLEKSRLLSDRFSAERPKGSFSTLEIQRTEQGDSAMYLCASSGPGLAAYNEQFFGPGTRLTVL.

The CDR3 DNA is TGCAGTACGACAGGGGGGTATGGCTACACCTTC. As protein: CSTTGGYGYTF. The V call is TRBV20-1, the J call TRBJ1-2, with TRBD1 matching 9 bases. This CDR3 has 11 amino acids. V dropped 8 bases and J dropped 5; count of bases not matched to a gene: 3. The V gene's germline CDR1 is DFQATT and CDR2 SNEGSKA (reference sequence).

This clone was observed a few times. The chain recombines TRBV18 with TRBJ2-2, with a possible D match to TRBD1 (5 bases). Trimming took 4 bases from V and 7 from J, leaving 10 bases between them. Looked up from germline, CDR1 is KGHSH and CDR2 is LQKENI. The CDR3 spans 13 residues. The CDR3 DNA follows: TGTGCCAGCTCACAGGGGTTGGACGGGGAGCTGTTTTTT. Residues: CASSQGLDGELFF.

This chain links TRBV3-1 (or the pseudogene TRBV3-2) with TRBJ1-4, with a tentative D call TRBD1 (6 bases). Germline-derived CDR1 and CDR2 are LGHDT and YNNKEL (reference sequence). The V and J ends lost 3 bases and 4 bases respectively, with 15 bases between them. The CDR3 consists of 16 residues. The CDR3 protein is CASSHRQAQLNEKLFF. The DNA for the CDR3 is TGTGCCAGCAGCCATCGACAGGCTCAACTTAATGAAAAACTGTTTTTT.

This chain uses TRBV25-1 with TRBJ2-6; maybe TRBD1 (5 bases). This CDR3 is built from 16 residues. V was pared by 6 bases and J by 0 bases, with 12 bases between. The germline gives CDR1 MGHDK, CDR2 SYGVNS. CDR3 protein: CASSLRGLSGANVLTF. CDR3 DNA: TGTGCCAGCAGCCTAAGGGGCCTCTCTGGGGCCAACGTCCTGACTTTC. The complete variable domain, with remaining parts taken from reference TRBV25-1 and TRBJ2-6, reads EADIYQTPRYLVIGTGKKITLECSQTMGHDKMYWYQQDPGMELHLIHYSYGVNSTEKGDLSSESTVSRIRTEHFPLTLESARPSHTSQYLCASSLRGLSGANVLTFGAGSRLTVL.